This T cell receptor beta chain was sequenced during a study of T cell responses to AZD1222 COVID-19 vaccine. Study conclusions and caveats: The study found vaccine-associated CD4 TCRs spanning spike, dominant at 160-218 and 743-854. Close to half of spike-specific TCRs reportedly recognize unmutated variant regions.

The CDR3 sequence is 12 residues long. Germline CDR1 and CDR2: MNHEY and SVGEGT. V was shortened by 6 bases and J by 6 bases, with 9 bases between the two germline ends. Here immunoSEQ multiplex PCR was the method, and the copy in TCRdb shows in-frame clones only, minus some. The table lists fewer than 90,000 clones, about 89% of them singletons, with under 14% in the top ten. Comments on this clone: Its matching antigen is unknown.

The source material was peripheral blood, sampled 28 days after the second AZD1222 dose. The source of this sequence is an adult who received the AZD1222 COVID-19 vaccine. This rearrangement joins TRBV6-2 or TRBV6-3 to TRBJ2-1, with D unresolved. CDR3 residues: CASSQPGNEQFF. For the CDR3, the DNA is TGTGCCAGCAGCCAACCGGGCAATGAGCAGTTCTTC.